This T cell receptor beta chain was sequenced for a study of cytomegalovirus exposure and HLA in healthy donors. Overall study results and limits: Later analysis suggested links between common viral pathogens and several top significant clusters.

Worth noting for this clone: Its antigen is not identified.

PCR employed 60 Vbeta and 13 Jbeta primers. The protocol was immunoSEQ multiplex PCR, while the TCRdb copy is restricted to in-frame clones and leaves out a portion. The data contain over 150,000 clones, 60% to 85% of them singletons. In germline, CDR1 is LNHDA, CDR2 SQIVND (reference sequence). Trimming took 1 base from V and 3 from J, leaving 10 bases between them. The CDR3 is 14 amino acids. The chain links TRBV19 to TRBJ2-7, with D perhaps matching TRBD1 (6 bases). The clonotype originates from a man aged 45 to 65 in good health and CMV-seropositive. The material sequenced was PBMCs. CDR3 residues: CASSIAEGVYEQYF. CDR3 coding DNA: TGTGCCAGTAGTATAGCAGAGGGGGTCTACGAGCAGTACTTC.